The present entry profiles one T cell receptor (beta chain) with its context. Its antigen remains unknown. This specimen comes from a study of a mutant IDH1 vaccine in newly diagnosed glioma. Study-wide context: The vaccination schedule gave patients eight doses in weeks 1, 3, 5, 7, 11, 15, 19 and 23. Treatment recipients were approximately 62% male and around 40% female, and their mean age was around 39 years. Vaccines were begun 4-6 weeks after radiotherapy alone, or with temozolomide cycles.

The CDR3 is made up of 17 amino acids. Time point indicated: week 5, during vaccination. Topical imiquimod accompanied each vaccine dose, which consisted of 300 ug of mutant IDH1 20-mer peptide. TCRdb's table, derived via immunoSEQ multiplex PCR, lists solely in-frame clones and lacks some. Of around 40,000 clones listed, over 75% are singletons. This TCR derives from a man aged 35 to 55 with glioma. The genes are TRBV7-5 and TRBJ1-2; TRBD1, the D gene given by the table, was not confirmed from the DNA. TRBV7-5 is a recognized pseudogene. The sample was PBMCs, taken from a glioma patient whose treatment included an IDH1 peptide vaccine. The CDR3 DNA follows: TGTGCCAGAAGGAACCGGGACAGGGAGACCACTAACTATGGCTACACCTTC. Protein sequence: CARRNRDRETTNYGYTF.